Each of the 25 T cell receptor beta chains below was sequenced from the same sample in a study of T cell repertoires in cytomegalovirus infection. TCRdb fed the reads into MiXCR, producing one record per CDR3 protein. The sample holds 750,000 to 950,000 distinct CDR3 sequences; under 35% are singletons and the top ten take around 13%. These receptors are not linked to any known antigen. Sequencing used cultured CD8+ T cells from PBMCs, obtained from culture after CMV antigen stimulation. These receptors were taken from a human donor in good health (CMV status not recorded). Some clones in this sample may be carry-over from other donors' samples.

V and J are TRBV6-5 and TRBJ2-1; D gene ambiguous. CDR3 length: 15 residues. Germline-derived CDR1 and CDR2 are MNHEY and SVGAGI. Deletions cut 7 bases from V and 4 bases from J, with 17 bases between. CDR3 DNA sequence: TGTGCCAGCACCCCGGACGGGTCCTTTTACAATGAGCAGTTCTTC. Translation: CASTPDGSFYNEQFF.

The rearrangement links TRBV5-1 to TRBJ2-6; no clear D gene. The CDR3 has 15 amino acids. Germline CDR1 SGHRS, CDR2 YFSETQ. V was clipped by 6 bases and J by 0 bases, with 10 bases between them. CDR3 residues: CASNLPSSGANVLTF. The CDR3 DNA follows: TGCGCCAGCAACTTACCGTCCTCTGGGGCCAACGTCCTGACTTTC.

The chain links TRBV2 to TRBJ2-5; perhaps TRBD2 as D (5 bases). The CDR3 sequence is 14 residues long. Germline V gene lookup returns CDR1 SNHLY and CDR2 FYNNEI. The V and J ends lost 3 bases and 5 bases respectively, with 13 bases between them. The CDR3 sequence is CASSEEVGIETQYF. The DNA for the CDR3 is TGTGCCAGCAGTGAGGAGGTGGGAATCGAGACCCAGTACTTC.

V and J are TRBV5-6 and TRBJ2-6, with D perhaps TRBD1 (5 bases). CDR1 is SGHDT and CDR2 is YYEEEE in the germline V gene. The CDR3 loop spans 19 amino acids. Trimming took 3 bases from V and 0 from J, leaving 19 bases between them. The CDR3 here is CASSSPRQGVLSGANVLTF. Here the CDR3 DNA reads TGTGCCAGCAGCTCGCCCCGCCAAGGGGTCCTCTCTGGGGCCAACGTCCTGACTTTC.

In its sample, this clonotype was seen a few times. For the CDR3, the DNA is TGTGCCAGCACCTCGGCCGGGCGGGGGGCCGGGGTGACCGGGGAGCTGTTTTTT. Its protein is CASTSAGRGAGVTGELFF. The chain combines TRBV7-2 with TRBJ2-2; 8 nucleotides match TRBD2. Germline trimming cut 7 bases from V and 5 bases from J; bases unmatched to any gene: 18. This CDR3 has 18 residues. The germline V gene encodes CDR1 SGHTA and CDR2 FQGNSA.

The chain couples TRBV7-9 to TRBJ2-2, with D unclear. The germline V gene has CDR1 SEHNR and CDR2 FQNEAQ (reference sequence). This CDR3 has 14 amino acids. The V end was cut by 9 bases, the J end by 1 base, with 12 bases between. The CDR3 DNA follows: TGTGCCAGTCCGCCAGCAGTGAACACCGGGGAGCTGTTTTTT. Encoded protein: CASPPAVNTGELFF.

J is TRBJ2-5 and V is TRBV6-5, with 12 bases lining up with TRBD2. Germline assignment: CDR1 MNHEY and CDR2 SVGAGI. CDR3 length equals 14 residues. Trimming removed 10 bases from V and 7 bases from J; junction bases left unmatched: 10. The CDR3 reads CATGPTSGGVTQYF. CDR3 in DNA: TGTGCCACCGGTCCGACTAGCGGGGGAGTGACCCAGTACTTC.

This clonotype came up a few times. V is TRBV4-2 and J is TRBJ2-1, with D perhaps matching TRBD1 or TRBD2 (5 bases each). Germline CDR1 is LGHNA and CDR2 is YNFKEQ. The germline V and J ends were trimmed by 0 bases and 2 bases, with 20 bases remaining between them. The CDR3 loop spans 19 amino acids. Written as DNA, the CDR3 is TGTGCCAGCAGCCAAGATTGGGGGTCAGGACAACGCACCTACAATGAGCAGTTCTTC. It encodes CASSQDWGSGQRTYNEQFF.

This chain links TRBV27 with TRBJ2-3; D tentatively fits TRBD1 or TRBD2 (6 bases each). Germline V lookup: CDR1 MNHEY, CDR2 SMNVEV (reference sequence). The CDR3 has 17 amino acids. Trimming took off 4 bases at V and 1 base at J, with 18 bases between the two ends. This chain's CDR3 is CASSWDGGGWGTDTQYF. The CDR3 bases are TGTGCCAGCAGTTGGGACGGAGGGGGGTGGGGCACAGATACGCAGTATTTT.

Regarding this clonotype: A read error may account for a junction end that differs from germline. V gene TRBV7-6 combines with J gene TRBJ2-1; D possibly uses TRBD1 or TRBD2 (5 bases each). Germline V gene data show CDR1 as SGHVS and CDR2 as FNYEAQ. The CDR3 sequence is 12 residues long. CDR3 sequence: CASSLGDRPWVF. The CDR3 DNA follows: TGTGCCAGCAGCTTAGGGGACCGTCCTTGGGTCTTC.

This clonotype was found a few times. CDR3 nucleotides: TGTGCCAGCAGTCCTCGGACAGGGGGATTGAACACTGAAGCTTTCTTT. Translation gives CASSPRTGGLNTEAFF. The gene calls are TRBV28 and TRBJ1-1, with TRBD1 matching over 10 bases. There are 16 residues in the CDR3. Germline V gives CDR1 MDHEN, CDR2 SYDVKM. V lost 5 bases and J lost 0; bases outside the gene matches: 6. Full variable domain (remainder filled in from reference TRBV28 and TRBJ1-1): DVKVTQSSRYLVKRTGEKVFLECVQDMDHENMFWYRQDPGLGLRLIYFSYDVKMKEKGDIPEGYSVSREKKERFSLILESASTNQTSMYLCASSPRTGGLNTEAFFGQGTRLTVV.

The rearrangement links TRBV5-1 to TRBJ2-1; 9 bases are shared with TRBD2. The J segment lost 2 bases and the V segment lost 0 bases, leaving 6 bases of the junction unmatched. Germline CDR1 is SGHRS and CDR2 is YFSETQ. The CDR3 has 17 amino acids. CDR3 loop: CASSLAGGLAPYNEQFF. As DNA, the CDR3 is TGCGCCAGCAGCTTGGCCGGGGGACTAGCACCCTACAATGAGCAGTTCTTC.

V and J are TRBV5-4 and TRBJ2-7; TRBD2 matches 11 bases. Germline lookup yields CDR1 SGHNT and CDR2 YYREEE (reference sequence). The CDR3 length is 14 residues. V trimming: 2 bases; J trimming: 6 bases; junction bases outside the gene matches: 4. CDR3 in DNA: TGTGCCAGCAGCTTTGGTAGCGGGGGGGGCGAGCAGTACTTC. Its protein is CASSFGSGGGEQYF.

V usage is TRBV19 and J usage is TRBJ2-1; D ambiguous. Germline values: CDR1 LNHDA, CDR2 SQIVND (reference sequence). Trimming pared 4 bases from V and 2 bases from J, leaving 18 bases between. The CDR3 sequence is 17 residues long. CDR3 protein: CASSRVLGVSPYNEQFF. In nucleotides, the CDR3 is TGTGCCAGTAGTAGGGTCCTTGGCGTCAGTCCCTACAATGAGCAGTTCTTC.

The CDR3 loop reads CATSDLGLAGDWNSHEQFF. As DNA, the CDR3 is TGTGCCACCAGTGACCTGGGACTAGCGGGGGACTGGAACAGTCATGAGCAGTTCTTC. This chain connects TRBV24-1 to TRBJ2-1; 14 bases are a match to TRBD2. This CDR3 is built from 19 residues. CDR1 and CDR2 (germline): KGHDR, SFDVKD. With V trimmed by 4 bases and J by 8 bases, 15 bases remained unmatched.

This clonotype came up a few times. An end of the junction does not agree with germline; a read error may underlie this. This chain joins TRBV27 and TRBJ1-5; D not certain. CDR3 length: 14 amino acids. Germline CDR1 is MNHEY and CDR2 is SMNVEV (reference sequence). The CDR3 sequence: CASSFTTSIQPQHF. CDR3 bases: TGTGCCAGCAGTTTTACAACAAGCATTCAGCCCCAGCATTTT.

V usage is TRBV7-6 and J usage is TRBJ2-5; the D gene could be TRBD1 or TRBD2 (5 bases each). Germline-derived CDR1 and CDR2 are SGHVS and FNYEAQ. The CDR3 contains 17 residues. V lost 5 bases, J lost 2 bases, and 21 bases lay in between. The CDR3: CASSPIGEGTVQETQYF. The CDR3 bases are TGTGCCAGCAGCCCGATAGGAGAAGGGACGGTACAAGAGACCCAGTACTTC.

The chain carries TRBV7-9 and TRBJ1-5; no clear D gene. The germline V gene encodes CDR1 SEHNR and CDR2 FQNEAQ (reference sequence). Deletions cut 7 bases from V and 4 bases from J, with 11 bases between. The CDR3 spans 13 residues. In DNA, the CDR3 is TGTGCCAGCACTAGGGATCCGAATCAGCCCCAGCATTTT. Amino acid sequence: CASTRDPNQPQHF. The whole variable domain, filled in from reference TRBV7-9 and TRBJ1-5, reads DTGVSQNPRHKITKRGQNVTFRCDPISEHNRLYWYRQTLGQGPEFLTYFQNEAQLEKSRLLSDRFSAERPKGSFSTLEIQRTEQGDSAMYLCASTRDPNQPQHFGDGTRLSIL.

The chain uses TRBV6-1 and TRBJ2-7, with 10 bases aligning to TRBD1. Trimming cost V 10 bases and J 1 base; bases outside gene matches: 7. CDR1 is MNHNS and CDR2 is SASEGT in the germline V gene. The CDR3 totals 14 residues. The CDR3 protein is CANPRDRGSYEQYF. The CDR3 DNA reads as TGTGCCAATCCCCGGGACAGGGGATCCTACGAGCAGTACTTC.

This clonotype has a single count. V and J are TRBV4-1 and TRBJ2-1; TRBD1 aligns across 10 bases. V lost 1 base to trimming and J lost 8 bases; unmatched junction nucleotides: 11. This CDR3 has 17 amino acids. Germline V gene sequence: CDR1 MGHRA, CDR2 YSYEKL. The chain's CDR3 is CASSQALGQGSAYEQFF. The CDR3 DNA sequence: TGCGCCAGCAGCCAAGCGTTGGGACAGGGGAGTGCATATGAGCAGTTCTTC.

The gene calls are TRBV15 and TRBJ2-7, with D possibly TRBD2 on 5 matching bases. Trimming removed 0 bases from V and 5 bases from J, with 14 bases in between. The CDR3 is 15 residues long. Germline CDR1 and CDR2: LNHNV and YYDKDF (reference sequence). CDR3: CATSRDPGKSNEQYF. In DNA, the CDR3 is TGTGCCACCAGCAGAGATCCCGGGAAAAGCAACGAGCAGTACTTC.

The V and J genes are TRBV7-9 and TRBJ1-2, with unresolved D. V lost 4 bases and J lost 1, with 13 bases in between. The CDR3 is 15 amino acids. Germline lookup yields CDR1 SEHNR and CDR2 FQNEAQ (reference sequence). The CDR3 loop reads CASSSPPRINYGYTF. DNA of the CDR3: TGTGCCAGCAGCTCACCTCCCCGGATTAACTATGGCTACACCTTC.

There are a few counts of this clonotype. The chain combines TRBV12-5 with TRBJ2-1; maybe TRBD1 (5 bases). This CDR3 has 13 amino acids. V was cut by 2 bases and J by 4 bases, with 6 bases left in between. Germline V gene data show CDR1 as LGHNT and CDR2 as FRNRAP. The CDR3 nucleotides are TGTGCTAGTGGTTTGCAGGGTTACAATGAGCAGTTCTTC. This translates into CASGLQGYNEQFF. The full variable domain, completed using reference TRBV12-5 and TRBJ2-1, is DARVTQTPRHKVTEMGQEVTMRCQPILGHNTVFWYRQTMMQGLELLAYFRNRAPLDDSGMPKDRFSAEMPDATLATLKIQPSEPRDSAVYFCASGLQGYNEQFFGPGTRLTVL.

This clonotype was seen a handful of times. CDR3 loop: CASSYTLLAGDQETQYF. In DNA, the CDR3 is TGTGCCAGCAGTTACACCTTACTAGCGGGGGATCAAGAGACCCAGTACTTC. The rearrangement links TRBV6-5 to TRBJ2-5; 11 bases are a match to TRBD2. The junction had 7 bases not matched to a gene; V was cut back by 2 bases and J by 2 bases. The CDR3 is 17 residues long. Germline CDR1 reads MNHEY; CDR2 reads SVGAGI.

The rearrangement joins TRBV7-2 to TRBJ2-7; D unclear. The CDR3 runs to 15 residues. Germline V gives CDR1 SGHTA, CDR2 FQGNSA. The V end lost 2 bases, the J end lost 3 bases, and 14 bases lay between the germline ends. This CDR3 is CASSLNKRVYYEQYF. CDR3 nucleotide sequence: TGTGCCAGCAGCTTAAATAAACGGGTGTACTACGAGCAGTACTTC.